The 23 T cell receptor beta chains reported below all come from one sample, sequenced in a study of beta chain features in type 1 diabetes. Investigators reverse transcribed all isolated RNA, so they sequenced expressed TCRB transcripts. Profiled with immunoSEQ multiplex PCR; TCRdb holds only in-frame clones, not every one. The profile shows 250,000 to 400,000 clones, less than 15% of them singletons. The specimen sequenced was central memory CD4+ T cells from blood. All receptors come from a man aged 25-45 years in good health.

The chain couples TRBV19 to TRBJ2-3; TRBD1 or TRBD2 may be the D gene (5 bases each). V was cut by 3 bases and J by 6 bases, with 13 bases left in between. The CDR3 is made up of 14 amino acids. Germline lookup yields CDR1 LNHDA and CDR2 SQIVND (reference sequence). The CDR3 protein is CASSMGTHADTQYF. The CDR3 nucleotides read TGTGCCAGTAGTATGGGGACCCACGCGGATACGCAGTATTTT. Looking up the rest from reference TRBV19 and TRBJ2-3 gives the full variable domain: DGGITQSPKYLFRKEGQNVTLSCEQNLNHDAMYWYRQDPGQGLRLIYYSQIVNDFQKGDIAEGYSVSREKKESFPLTVTSAQKNPTAFYLCASSMGTHADTQYFGPGTRLTVL.

This clone was detected only a few times. The chain has TRBV9 and TRBJ1-6; 10 bases fit TRBD1. This CDR3 has 14 amino acids. CDR1 and CDR2 (germline): SGDLS, YYNGEE. Trimming cost V 3 bases and J 6 bases; bases outside gene matches: 0. The CDR3 nucleotides are TGTGCCAGCAGCGGACAGGGGGCTAATTCACCCCTCCACTTT. This translates into CASSGQGANSPLHF.

This clone was detected only a few times. The chain has TRBV28 and TRBJ2-4, with D possibly TRBD2 on 6 matching bases. The CDR3 is 15 residues long. CDR1 is MDHEN and CDR2 is SYDVKM in the germline V gene. Trimming took 3 bases from V and 8 from J, leaving 17 bases between them. CDR3 residues: CASSFLVGGVDIQYF. The CDR3 coding sequence is TGTGCCAGCAGTTTCCTCGTCGGAGGGGTGGACATTCAGTACTTC.

This CDR3 is CASNPSGQETQYF. In nucleotides, the CDR3 is TGTGCCAGCAACCCTAGCGGCCAAGAGACCCAGTACTTC. The chain recombines TRBV14 with TRBJ2-5; 7 bases line up with TRBD2. V was clipped by 7 bases and J by 1 base; unmatched bases: 3. Looked up from germline, CDR1 is SGHDN and CDR2 is FVKESK. The CDR3 is 13 residues long.

In its sample, this clone was seen many times. The genes are TRBV14 and TRBJ2-5; D is perhaps TRBD2 (6 bases). CDR3 length equals 13 residues. Trimming took 0 bases from V and 4 from J, leaving 6 bases between them. The germline gives CDR1 SGHDN, CDR2 FVKESK. CDR3 region: CASSQEAGETQYF. The CDR3 bases are TGTGCCAGCAGCCAAGAAGCGGGAGAGACCCAGTACTTC.

This clone was observed many times. The CDR3 region has the DNA TGCGCCAGCAGCTTGGCAGGGTGGACAGGCGCCAATGAGCAGTTCTTC. This encodes CASSLAGWTGANEQFF. V is TRBV5-1 and J is TRBJ2-1; 7 nucleotides line up with TRBD1. J was trimmed by 6 bases and V by 0 bases; bases with no gene match: 9. The CDR3 totals 16 residues. The germline V gene encodes CDR1 SGHRS and CDR2 YFSETQ.

The gene calls are TRBV6-5 and TRBJ1-1; D is undetermined. Germline V CDR1 and CDR2: MNHEY, SVGAGI. There are 15 residues in the CDR3. V lost 7 bases and J lost 3, with 18 bases in between. The CDR3 reads CASTPPAGFHTEAFF. CDR3 bases: TGTGCCAGCACCCCCCCGGCAGGTTTCCACACTGAAGCTTTCTTT.

A few counts support this clone. This chain connects TRBV6-1 to TRBJ2-5; 11 bases fit TRBD1. The CDR3 extends over 14 amino acids. The V and J ends lost 7 bases and 4 bases, in that order; junction bases with no gene match: 5. Germline V gene data show CDR1 as MNHNS and CDR2 as SASEGT. The CDR3 region has the DNA TGTGCCAGCATGGACAGGGGGCGCGGAGAGACCCAGTACTTC. It specifies CASMDRGRGETQYF.

V usage is TRBV15 and J usage is TRBJ2-5; D is uncertain. The CDR3 loop spans 12 amino acids. CDR1 and CDR2 (germline): LNHNV, YYDKDF (reference sequence). Trimming shortened V by 1 base and J by 5 bases, and 5 bases separated the two germline ends. The CDR3: CATSRAGETQYF. The CDR3 DNA sequence: TGTGCCACCAGCAGAGCTGGGGAGACCCAGTACTTC. The variable domain in full, completed from reference TRBV15 and TRBJ2-5, reads DAMVIQNPRYQVTQFGKPVTLSCSQTLNHNVMYWYQQKSSQAPKLLFHYYDKDFNNEADTPDNFQSRRPNTSFCFLDIRSPGLGDTAMYLCATSRAGETQYFGPGTRLLVL.

The sample holds a few counts of this clone. V is TRBV7-9 and J is TRBJ1-6; D gene ambiguous. V was cut by 0 bases and J by 8 bases, with 17 bases left in between. Per the germline V gene, CDR1 is SEHNR and CDR2 is FQNEAQ (reference sequence). CDR3 length: 17 amino acids. The CDR3 nucleotides are TGTGCCAGCAGCTTAGCGGGGATCTACCAGGTGGATTCACCCCTCCACTTT. Its protein product is CASSLAGIYQVDSPLHF.

This clone was found many times. The chain uses TRBV7-8 and TRBJ2-1; D unresolved. Germline lookup yields CDR1 SGHVS and CDR2 FQNEAQ. Deletions cut 5 bases from V and 6 bases from J, with 17 bases between. The CDR3 loop spans 15 amino acids. CDR3 sequence (DNA): TGTGCCAGCAGCCCCGGTGTAGTATTTGGCAATGAGCAGTTCTTC. It specifies CASSPGVVFGNEQFF.

This chain joins TRBV7-2 and TRBJ2-7; 9 positions agree with TRBD1. CDR1 SGHTA and CDR2 FQGNSA come from the germline V gene. Losses at the gene ends were 5 bases for V and 3 bases for J; bases not matched to a gene: 5. The CDR3 is 14 residues long. Written as DNA, the CDR3 is TGTGCCAGCAGCCGGGACAGGGTCGACTACGAGCAGTACTTC. Translated, it gives CASSRDRVDYEQYF.

The gene calls are TRBV6-1 and TRBJ2-7; D possibly matches TRBD1 or TRBD2 (5 bases each). V lost 4 bases, J lost 2 bases, and 15 bases lay in between. Germline V gene data show CDR1 as MNHNS and CDR2 as SASEGT. CDR3 size: 15 residues. Here the CDR3 DNA reads TGTGCCAGCAGTGGGGGGAAGGTGCCCCCCTACGAGCAGTACGTC. Amino acids: CASSGGKVPPYEQYV.

The chain couples TRBV5-6 to TRBJ2-2; D is tentatively TRBD1 or TRBD2 (5 bases each). The CDR3 extends over 12 amino acids. Germline V lookup: CDR1 SGHDT, CDR2 YYEEEE. V lost 3 bases and J 9 bases, leaving 9 bases between the germline ends. CDR3 sequence reads: CASSSTGRELFF. CDR3 nucleotide sequence: TGTGCCAGCAGCTCGACGGGGCGGGAGCTGTTTTTT.

In this sample, this clone turned up a few times. The chain couples TRBV7-2 to TRBJ2-7; no firm D call. The CDR3 has 13 amino acids. The germline gives CDR1 SGHTA, CDR2 FQGNSA. The V gene lost 3 bases and the J gene lost 4 bases, with 10 bases spanning the gap. The CDR3 loop reads CASSFRLNYEQYV. As DNA, the CDR3 is TGTGCCAGCAGCTTTAGGCTGAATTACGAGCAGTACGTC.

As regards this clone: This same CDR3 is encoded by further DNA sequences in the sample. This chain uses TRBV4-2 with TRBJ2-5; D perhaps matches TRBD2 (6 bases). Between the trimmed V and J ends, which lost 4 bases and 2 bases, there was a span of 8 bases. The CDR3 is 13 residues long. Germline-derived CDR1 and CDR2 are LGHNA and YNFKEQ. CDR3 DNA sequence: TGTGCCAGCAGCCGGGGAGGTCAAGAGACCCAGTACTTC. It codes for CASSRGGQETQYF.

The chain has TRBV30 and TRBJ2-6; 7 nucleotides align to TRBD1. V lost 4 bases, J lost 2 bases, and 2 bases stayed unmatched. Germline V gives CDR1 GTSNPN, CDR2 SVGIG (reference sequence). The CDR3 consists of 14 residues. CDR3 amino acids: CAWMTGTGANVLTF. The CDR3 DNA is TGTGCCTGGATGACAGGGACTGGGGCCAACGTCCTGACTTTC.

V is TRBV27 and J is TRBJ2-2, with TRBD1 identical over 8 bases. Germline CDR1 is MNHEY and CDR2 is SMNVEV (reference sequence). The junction had 7 bases not matched to a gene; V was cut back by 6 bases and J by 7 bases. The CDR3 loop spans 14 amino acids. In nucleotides, the CDR3 is TGTGCCAGCAGCCGGACAGGGACTGGCGGGGAGCTGTTTTTT. It codes for CASSRTGTGGELFF.

The chain employs TRBV28 and TRBJ2-5, with 7 bases that match TRBD2. The V and J ends lost 3 bases and 4 bases, in that order; junction bases with no gene match: 2. CDR3 size: 13 residues. Per germline, CDR1 MDHEN and CDR2 SYDVKM. The CDR3 DNA reads TGTGCCAGCAGTTTGGGAGGGCGAGAGACCCAGTACTTC. Translating it yields CASSLGGRETQYF. Supplemented by reference TRBV28 and TRBJ2-5, the full variable domain reads DVKVTQSSRYLVKRTGEKVFLECVQDMDHENMFWYRQDPGLGLRLIYFSYDVKMKEKGDIPEGYSVSREKKERFSLILESASTNQTSMYLCASSLGGRETQYFGPGTRLLVL.

This clone was seen just once. The sample contains more than one DNA sequence encoding this CDR3. The V and J genes are TRBV20-1 and TRBJ1-2; tentative D call: TRBD1 (5 bases). The CDR3 extends over 11 amino acids. Trimming shortened V by 4 bases and J by 5 bases, and 8 bases separated the two germline ends. Germline V gene lookup returns CDR1 DFQATT and CDR2 SNEGSKA (reference sequence). DNA of the CDR3: TGCAGTGCTACCGGGACTTATGGCTACACCTTC. It specifies CSATGTYGYTF.

This clone was picked up a small number of times. The chain carries TRBV10-2 and TRBJ2-7; no clear D. The V gene's germline CDR1 is WSHSY and CDR2 SAAADI. CDR3 length: 13 residues. V lost 0 bases and J 6 bases, leaving 9 bases between the germline ends. The CDR3 DNA reads TGCGCCAGCAGTGAGTCGGCAGGCTCCGAGCAGTACTTC. Its protein product is CASSESAGSEQYF.

This clone was detected a few times. This chain links TRBV5-8 with TRBJ2-5; D is undetermined. The germline CDR1 and CDR2 sequences are SGHTS and YDEGEE. CDR3 length: 16 residues. Trimming removed 5 bases from V and 4 bases from J, with 21 bases in between. The CDR3 reads CASSRYTLWGRETQYF. DNA of the CDR3: TGTGCCAGCAGTAGATACACCCTTTGGGGTCGAGAGACCCAGTACTTC.

This clone was seen just once. V is TRBV9 and J is TRBJ1-1; D gene uncertain. Germline CDR1 reads SGDLS; CDR2 reads YYNGEE. V lost 3 bases and J lost 5, with 14 bases in between. The CDR3 covers 14 residues. CDR3: CASSGGGSWTEAFF. The CDR3 nucleotides read TGTGCCAGCAGCGGCGGAGGTAGTTGGACTGAAGCTTTCTTT.